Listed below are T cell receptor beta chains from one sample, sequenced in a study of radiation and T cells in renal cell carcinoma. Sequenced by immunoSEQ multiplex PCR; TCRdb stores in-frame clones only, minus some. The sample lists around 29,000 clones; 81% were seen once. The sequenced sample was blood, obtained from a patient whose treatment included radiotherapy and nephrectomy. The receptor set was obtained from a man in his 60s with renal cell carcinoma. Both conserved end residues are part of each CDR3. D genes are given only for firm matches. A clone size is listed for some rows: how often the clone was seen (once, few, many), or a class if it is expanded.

TGTGCCAGCAGTTCTCTTAAAGGGAGAGGCACCGGGGAGCTGTTTTTT CASSSLKGRGTGELFF TRBV28 16 - - TRBJ2-2
TGTGCCATCAGTCCTGGGCTGGATCGGGTTCAGCCCCAGCATTTT CAISPGLDRVQPQHF TRBV10-3 15 - - TRBJ1-5
TGTGCCAGCTCACCAACAGGGAGGATAGGGGATCGCACCATATATTTT CASSPTGRIGDRTIYF TRBV18 16 - - TRBJ1-3
TGTGCCAGCAGCTTCGCAGGACAGCACCAGCATTTT CASSFAGQHQHF TRBV7-9 12 - - TRBJ1-5
TGTGCCAGCAGCGTCAGAACAGGTTTCCGCACAGATACGCAGTATTTT CASSVRTGFRTDTQYF TRBV9 16 - - TRBJ2-3
TGTGCCAGCAGCTTAGGGGGAGCCCTCGCCGCCGGGGAGCTGTTTTTT CASSLGGALAAGELFF TRBV7-6 16 - - TRBJ2-2
TGTGCCAGCTCACCACAGAAGGGTGGTTTCACTGAAGCTTTCTTT CASSPQKGGFTEAFF TRBV18 15 - once TRBJ1-1
TGTGCCAGCAGTTCTCGTCAGGGGATCGGATCACCCCTCCACTTT CASSSRQGIGSPLHF TRBV2 15 - - TRBJ1-6
TGTGCCAGCAGTGACTCGACGGGACTAGCGGGAGGGCCTGGGGCCAACGTCCTGACTTTC CASSDSTGLAGGPGANVLTF TRBV6-4 20 TRBD2 - TRBJ2-6
TGCAGCGTTGGGACTAGCGGGAGGGTAAGGACAGATACGCAGTATTTT CSVGTSGRVRTDTQYF TRBV29-1 16 TRBD2 - TRBJ2-3
TGCAGCGCTGGAAGGGACAGAGATGGCTACACCTTC CSAGRDRDGYTF TRBV29-1 12 TRBD1 - TRBJ1-2
TGTGCCAGCAGCGTTTCCGGGACACTCCTTAGGAACAATGGGCAGTTCTTC CASSVSGTLLRNNGQFF TRBV9 17 - - TRBJ2-1
TGTGCCAGCAGCTTAGGAAGTCTCGGAAACACCATATATTTT CASSLGSLGNTIYF TRBV11-2 14 - - TRBJ1-3
TGTGCCAGCAGCTACACGGGGTCTAACGGGGAGCTGTTTTTT CASSYTGSNGELFF TRBV11-2 14 - once TRBJ2-2
TGTGCCAGCTCACCAGCGGGACAGGGGAGGCATGAGCAGTTCTTC CASSPAGQGRHEQFF TRBV18 15 TRBD1 - TRBJ2-1
TGTGCCAGCAGCTCAACAACAGGGATAAATAGCAATCAGCCCCAGCATTTT CASSSTTGINSNQPQHF TRBV2 17 - - TRBJ1-5
TGCGCCAGCAGCTTGACCAGCGGGAGGGTCCTTTACGAGCAGTACTTC CASSLTSGRVLYEQYF TRBV5-1 16 TRBD2 - TRBJ2-7
TGTGCCAGCTCGTACAGGGACGGGGAGCAGTACTTC CASSYRDGEQYF TRBV18 12 - many TRBJ2-7
TGCGCCAGCAGCGAAGGGACTAGCGGAAGAATCCATACGCAGTATTTT CASSEGTSGRIHTQYF TRBV5-1 16 TRBD2 once TRBJ2-3
TGTGCCTGGAGTAACTTTCTAGCGGGAGGAAACTACGAGCAGTACTTC CAWSNFLAGGNYEQYF TRBV30 16 TRBD2 - TRBJ2-7
TGTGCCAGCAGTGAACGGGACGTAGGAGGGTATGGCTACACCTTC CASSERDVGGYGYTF TRBV2 15 - - TRBJ1-2
TGTGCCAGCAGCCTAGACCCCGTGGCTGAAGCTTTCTTT CASSLDPVAEAFF TRBV5-4 13 - few TRBJ1-1
TGTGCCAGCAGACCTCCTGGCACCGGGGAGCTGTTTTTT CASRPPGTGELFF TRBV21-1 13 - once TRBJ2-2
TGTGCCAGCAGCCGCCGGACAGGGGGAACTAATGAAAAACTGTTTTTT CASSRRTGGTNEKLFF TRBV7-9 16 TRBD1 - TRBJ1-4
TGTGCTAGTGGGGTAATCCGGGACAGGTCCTCCTACGAGCAGTACTTC CASGVIRDRSSYEQYF TRBV12-5 16 TRBD1 - TRBJ2-7
TGTGCCAGCAGTGAATGGGGACAGTACTCCTACGAGCAGTACTTC CASSEWGQYSYEQYF TRBV25-1 15 TRBD1 - TRBJ2-7
TGTGCCAGCAGCCTTGGGAGGGGCGGGATCCCAATTGGGACAGATACGCAGTATTTT CASSLGRGGIPIGTDTQYF TRBV5-6 19 TRBD2 - TRBJ2-3
TGTGCCAGCAGCAACGATCCCACAGATACGCAGTATTTT CASSNDPTDTQYF TRBV5-4 13 - - TRBJ2-3
TGTGCCAGCTCACGGACCCTTTCAGGCACAGATACGCAGTATTTT CASSRTLSGTDTQYF TRBV18 15 - - TRBJ2-3
TGTGCCAGCAGTGAAACCCGGACACTGGTTGGGAACACCATATATTTT CASSETRTLVGNTIYF TRBV6-1 16 - - TRBJ1-3
TGTGCCAGTTATCAGGGGGCGCGCTACGAGCAGTACTTC CASYQGARYEQYF TRBV5-6 13 TRBD1 - TRBJ2-7
TGTGCCAGCAGCTTGTGGGCGGGAGGGAGCTACGAGCAGTACTTC CASSLWAGGSYEQYF TRBV5-8 15 TRBD2 - TRBJ2-7
TGTGCCAGTAGTGCCCGACAGGTAACTCCCCTTCCCCCGAACACCGGGGAGCTGTTTTTT CASSARQVTPLPPNTGELFF TRBV19 20 - - TRBJ2-2
TGTGCCAGCTCAGCGTCCGGGACTAGCTACGAGCAGTACTTC CASSASGTSYEQYF TRBV18 14 TRBD2 few TRBJ2-7
TGTGCCAGCTCCTTCCAAGAGACCCAGTACTTC CASSFQETQYF TRBV18 11 - once TRBJ2-5
TGTGCCAGCGGGGTAGGGGCGGAACGAAGTCAAGAGACCCAGTACTTC CASGVGAERSQETQYF TRBV9 16 - - TRBJ2-5
TGCAGTGCTATATCCCCGGAGACCCAGTACTTC CSAISPETQYF TRBV20-1 11 - - TRBJ2-5
TGTGCCAGCAGCAAACTAGAGGATACGCAGTATTTT CASSKLEDTQYF TRBV11-2 12 - - TRBJ2-3
TGTGCCAGCAGCTTGGGTACCGACTATGGCTACACCTTC CASSLGTDYGYTF TRBV7-2 13 - - TRBJ1-2
TGTGCCAGCTCACCACCTCTTCCGGACAGGGGGCCCGGGGTCGGGACCCAGTACTTC CASSPPLPDRGPGVGTQYF TRBV18 19 TRBD1 - TRBJ2-5
TGTGCCATCAGTGCGGGCTACGAGCAGTACTTC CAISAGYEQYF TRBV10-3 11 - - TRBJ2-7
TGTGCCAGCAGTTACTCGAACAGGGGTGAAAAACTGTTTTTT CASSYSNRGEKLFF TRBV6-5 14 TRBD1 - TRBJ1-4
TGTGCCAGCAGCTTGGATGGTCGAGGAGCTTTCTTT CASSLDGRGAFF TRBV14 12 - - TRBJ1-1
TGTGCCAGCAGCTTAGGGGTGTTATCTAATTCACCCCTCCACTTT CASSLGVLSNSPLHF TRBV11-2 15 - - TRBJ1-6
TGCGCCAGCAGCCGCGAATGGGGGGCATTTGGCTACACCTTC CASSREWGAFGYTF TRBV5-1 14 - few TRBJ1-2
TGCGCCAGCAGCTTGGTCAAACCGGGTATGGGAAACACCGGGGAGCTGTTTTTT CASSLVKPGMGNTGELFF TRBV5-1 18 - - TRBJ2-2
TGTGCCAGCAGCTCCCGTCTAGCCGGGACAGGGTTTACGTACGAGCAGTACTTC CASSSRLAGTGFTYEQYF TRBV7-9 18 TRBD1 - TRBJ2-7
TGCGCCAGCAGCCCCGCTGGGACCCCGGGGCACTCCTACAATGAGCAGTTCTTC CASSPAGTPGHSYNEQFF TRBV5-1 18 - - TRBJ2-1
TGTGCCAGCAGTTCAGGGACTCCAAATGAAAAACTGTTTTTT CASSSGTPNEKLFF TRBV6-5 14 - once TRBJ1-4
TGTGCCAGCAGCGGCGGGAGGAGTCCCGACGAGCAGTACTTC CASSGGRSPDEQYF TRBV7-8 14 TRBD2 - TRBJ2-7
TGCAGTGCTAGAGTAGGTGAAGCTTTCTTT CSARVGEAFF TRBV20-1 10 - few TRBJ1-1
TGTGCCAGCAGTTTATCTTGGTACTCCGAGTTCACTGAAGCTTTCTTT CASSLSWYSEFTEAFF TRBV27 16 - - TRBJ1-1
TGTGCCAGTAGTAAAGGACAGGGAGGTGCGGCACCCCTCCACTTT CASSKGQGGAAPLHF TRBV19 15 TRBD1 - TRBJ1-6
TGTGCCAGCACTAGGTTCGACAGGGGCCTTGATGGCTACACCTTC CASTRFDRGLDGYTF TRBV5-4 15 TRBD1 - TRBJ1-2
TGTGCCAGTAGTACGGGGACTAGCGGGAACTACGAGCAGTACTTC CASSTGTSGNYEQYF TRBV19 15 TRBD2 once TRBJ2-7
TGTGCCTGGAGTTCTGGTCGGACCAACGGGGAGCTGTTTTTT CAWSSGRTNGELFF TRBV30 14 - once TRBJ2-2
TGTGCCAGCACCAATAAGGGGTCTGGAAACACCATATATTTT CASTNKGSGNTIYF TRBV11-2 14 - - TRBJ1-3
TGTGCCAGCAGCCCATTTACAGGGGATCAGCCCCAGCATTTT CASSPFTGDQPQHF TRBV7-8 14 TRBD1 - TRBJ1-5
TGTGCCAGCAGCGAGGACAAACGTGGCTACACCTTC CASSEDKRGYTF TRBV5-4 12 - - TRBJ1-2
TGTGCCAGCAGGTCCTGGGAAGACGGGGTTGAGCAGTTCTTC CASRSWEDGVEQFF TRBV6-5 14 - - TRBJ2-1